This T cell receptor (beta chain) is from a study of response to subunit inactivated influenza vaccine. Study-level points and caveats: Researchers suggested that each seasonal influenza vaccination recruits few new T cells.

This CDR3 has 14 amino acids. The germline V gene encodes CDR1 DFQATT and CDR2 SNEGSKA (reference sequence). V trimming: 0 bases; J trimming: 5 bases; junction bases outside the gene matches: 6. This clonotype has a handful of counts. Its antigen is still unknown. Via MiXCR, TCRdb re-called the RT-PCR reads, giving one row per CDR3 protein. Of over 450,000 distinct CDR3 sequences listed, around 13% were seen once; the top ten hold roughly 13%. The origin of this receptor is a man aged 50 to 60 who received an inactivated influenza vaccine. The chain uses TRBV20-1 and TRBJ2-5, with 7 bases identical to TRBD1. The material sequenced was PBMCs from blood, taken roughly 46 days after vaccination. CDR3 loop: CSARDITGVETQYF. The CDR3 coding sequence is TGCAGTGCTAGAGATATAACAGGGGTGGAGACCCAGTACTTC.